The 21 T cell receptor beta chains given below trace back to one sample, sequenced in a study of patients and donors after allogeneic stem cell transplantation. TCRdb reprocessed the RT-PCR reads with MiXCR, giving one entry per CDR3 protein. This table holds over 350,000 distinct CDR3 sequences, approximately 16% found once. Sample: blood, either unsorted or a sorted T cell fraction (not recorded which). These receptors came from a human donor who was either an allogeneic HSCT recipient or a stem cell or donor lymphocyte infusion donor (not recorded which). It is not recorded whose cells these are; they may come from a transplant donor.

J is TRBJ1-2 and V is TRBV10-3; D uncertain. This CDR3 is 14 amino acids long. The germline V and J ends were trimmed by 2 bases and 8 bases, with 15 bases remaining between them. CDR1 and CDR2 from the germline V gene are ENHRY and SYGVKD. The CDR3, as DNA: TGTGCCATCAGTGAGGTGCAGGTATTGGGCGGCTACACCTTC. It specifies CAISEVQVLGGYTF.

This clonotype was picked up a small number of times. The chain joins TRBV2 to TRBJ1-1; 7 bases match TRBD1. The V and J ends lost 4 bases and 7 bases, in that order; junction bases with no gene match: 6. CDR1 and CDR2 from the germline V gene are SNHLY and FYNNEI. CDR3 size: 13 residues. CDR3 residues: CASSGNRGNEAFF. Written as DNA, the CDR3 is TGTGCCAGCAGTGGAAACAGGGGAAATGAAGCTTTCTTT.

The chain carries TRBV20-1 and TRBJ1-2; D possibly corresponds to TRBD1 (5 bases). This CDR3 is built from 14 residues. Germline V gives CDR1 DFQATT, CDR2 SNEGSKA (reference sequence). V gave up 5 bases and J gave up 7 bases, with 20 bases separating them. The CDR3 region has the DNA TGCAGTGCTTCTCCAGACAGTCAGGCTTCTGGCTACACCTTC. Encoded protein: CSASPDSQASGYTF.

This clonotype was found a few times. The rearrangement joins TRBV20-1 to TRBJ2-3, with 7 bases aligning to TRBD2. Germline CDR1 reads DFQATT; CDR2 reads SNEGSKA (reference sequence). J gave up 2 bases and V 5 bases, and 10 bases lay outside the gene matches. The CDR3 sequence is 15 residues long. CDR3 DNA sequence: TGCAGTGCTGGGAATATACGGGGGGTCACAGATACGCAGTATTTT. It specifies CSAGNIRGVTDTQYF.

This clonotype was counted only a few times. The chain links TRBV14 to TRBJ1-1, with a possible D match to TRBD1 (5 bases). The CDR3 spans 17 residues. Trimming cost V 3 bases and J 5 bases, with 22 bases left between them. Germline-derived CDR1 and CDR2 are SGHDN and FVKESK. For the CDR3, the DNA is TGTGCCAGCAGCCATCCGCGTGGGGCAGGGCGGGAAACTGAAGCTTTCTTT. Protein product: CASSHPRGAGRETEAFF.

In this sample, this clonotype turned up a few times. The chain joins TRBV20-1 to TRBJ1-1, with a weak D call TRBD1 (6 bases). This CDR3 comprises 16 residues. V lost 4 bases, J lost 4 bases, and 22 bases lay in between. Germline V lookup: CDR1 DFQATT, CDR2 SNEGSKA (reference sequence). The CDR3 protein is CSATGGPGTRGTEAFF. The CDR3 DNA reads as TGCAGTGCTACAGGTGGGCCAGGGACCAGGGGCACTGAAGCTTTCTTT.

V is TRBV7-9 and J is TRBJ1-2; D may be TRBD1 (5 bases). With 5 bases removed from V and 8 bases from J, the gap between germline ends came to 15 bases. Germline V gene lookup returns CDR1 SEHNR and CDR2 FQNEAQ (reference sequence). This CDR3 is built from 13 residues. CDR3: CASSPSGGDGYTF. CDR3 coding DNA: TGTGCCAGCAGCCCAAGCGGCGGGGACGGCTACACCTTC.

This clonotype was detected ten times or more. The chain uses TRBV5-1 and TRBJ1-2; D ambiguous. Germline-derived CDR1 and CDR2 are SGHRS and YFSETQ. V was pared by 4 bases and J by 2 bases, with 12 bases between. This CDR3 comprises 14 residues. The CDR3 loop is CASSPVGLNYGYTF. DNA of the CDR3: TGCGCCAGCAGCCCCGTTGGACTCAACTATGGCTACACCTTC.

The gene calls are TRBV4-1 and TRBJ2-2; 11 nucleotides line up with TRBD2. Germline CDR1 is MGHRA and CDR2 is YSYEKL. J lost 5 bases, V lost 6 bases, and 11 bases had no gene match. CDR3 length equals 17 residues. The CDR3 reads CASRAIAGGLETGELFF. DNA of the CDR3: TGCGCCAGCAGAGCTATAGCGGGGGGGCTGGAGACCGGGGAGCTGTTTTTT.

V is TRBV4-3 and J is TRBJ2-4; D perhaps matches TRBD2 (5 bases). The CDR3 extends over 16 amino acids. V dropped 0 bases and J dropped 8 bases, with 17 bases sitting between them. Germline CDR1 LGHNA, CDR2 YSLEER. For the CDR3, the DNA is TGCGCCAGCAGCCAAGAAATTGTAGGGTCCGGGGACATTCAGTACTTC. This sequence encodes CASSQEIVGSGDIQYF.

The rearrangement uses TRBV20-1 and TRBJ2-2, with 8 nucleotides matching TRBD1. Germline V gene data show CDR1 as DFQATT and CDR2 as SNEGSKA (reference sequence). The J segment lost 3 bases and the V segment lost 1 base, leaving 4 bases of the junction unmatched. The CDR3 length is 15 residues. The CDR3 spells CSARAGGRDTGELFF. In DNA, the CDR3 is TGCAGTGCTAGAGCAGGGGGCAGGGACACCGGGGAGCTGTTTTTT.

Only a few counts were recorded for this clonotype. This chain links TRBV7-3 with TRBJ2-4; D remains ambiguous. This CDR3 contains 14 residues. With 3 bases removed from V and 11 bases from J, the gap between germline ends came to 17 bases. CDR1 is SGHTA and CDR2 is FQGTGA in the germline V gene. CDR3 protein: CASSFRGGPSLQYF. The CDR3 region has the DNA TGTGCCAGCAGCTTCCGTGGTGGGCCCTCGCTTCAGTACTTC.

The chain recombines TRBV15 with TRBJ2-5; D remains unclear. Trimming removed 2 bases at V and 5 bases at J, with 12 bases between. This CDR3 spans 14 amino acids. Germline V gives CDR1 LNHNV, CDR2 YYDKDF (reference sequence). The CDR3 bases are TGTGCCACCAGCAGACAGGCGGAATTCGAGACCCAGTACTTC. This gives the protein CATSRQAEFETQYF.

This clonotype showed up just a few times. The chain links TRBV5-6 to TRBJ1-5; D not resolved. The CDR3 length is 13 residues. Deletions cut 3 bases from V and 4 bases from J, with 8 bases between. Germline CDR1 SGHDT, CDR2 YYEEEE. The CDR3, as DNA: TGTGCCAGCAGCTACAGCCTAAATCAGCCCCAGCATTTT. It yields the protein CASSYSLNQPQHF.

This chain links TRBV4-2 with TRBJ2-3, with 15 bases that match TRBD2. Germline trimming cut 6 bases from V and 0 bases from J; bases unmatched to any gene: 13. Per the germline V gene, CDR1 is LGHNA and CDR2 is YNFKEQ. This CDR3 region has 20 residues. CDR3 DNA: TGTGCCAGCAGTCGCCGCTGGACTAGCGGGGGGGCCCCAAGCACAGATACGCAGTATTTT. Translation gives CASSRRWTSGGAPSTDTQYF.

The chain employs TRBV5-6 and TRBJ1-1; no clear D. Trimming pared 2 bases from V and 1 base from J, leaving 3 bases between. Germline CDR1 reads SGHDT; CDR2 reads YYEEEE. This CDR3 is 12 amino acids long. The CDR3 region is CASSFQNTEAFF. The CDR3 nucleotides are TGTGCCAGCAGCTTCCAGAACACTGAAGCTTTCTTT.

V usage is TRBV20-1 and J usage is TRBJ2-3; TRBD1 matches 7 bases. The CDR3 is made up of 14 amino acids. Germline V gene sequence: CDR1 DFQATT, CDR2 SNEGSKA (reference sequence). J lost 2 bases, V lost 5 bases, and 7 bases had no gene match. CDR3 protein: CSAPRTGLTDTQYF. In DNA form, the CDR3 reads TGCAGTGCTCCACGGACAGGACTCACAGATACGCAGTATTTT.

This clonotype was observed a handful of times. J is TRBJ2-5 and V is TRBV4-1; D may be TRBD1 or TRBD2 (5 bases each). CDR1 and CDR2 (germline): MGHRA, YSYEKL. This CDR3 spans 19 amino acids. Trimming left V 1 base short and J 5 bases short, with 26 bases between. CDR3 in DNA: TGCGCCAGCAGCCAAGGGACCAAGAAGGGACCGAACCGTGGGGAGACCCAGTACTTC. Its protein is CASSQGTKKGPNRGETQYF.

The V call is TRBV7-9, the J call TRBJ2-5, with 9 bases identical to TRBD2. V dropped 5 bases and J dropped 2; count of bases not matched to a gene: 6. CDR1 is SEHNR, CDR2 FQNEAQ, per germline (reference sequence). The CDR3 is 15 amino acids. The CDR3 nucleotides read TGTGCCAGCAGCCCGCAGACTAGCGGACAAGAGACCCAGTACTTC. It codes for CASSPQTSGQETQYF.

This clonotype was counted a few times. The CDR3 nucleotides read TGCAGTGCTAGAGACCGGGACAGGGCGGGCTTTGAAGCTTTCTTT. Protein sequence: CSARDRDRAGFEAFF. The chain recombines TRBV20-1 with TRBJ1-1; TRBD1 agrees at 9 bases. The V segment lost 0 bases and the J segment 7 bases; nucleotides outside the gene matches: 9. The germline V gene has CDR1 DFQATT and CDR2 SNEGSKA (reference sequence). CDR3 size: 15 residues.

V is TRBV11-2 and J is TRBJ2-2; 7 nucleotides agree with TRBD1. Per germline, CDR1 SGHAT and CDR2 FQNNGV. V shed 5 bases and J 3 bases; nucleotides not matched to a gene: 6. CDR3 length: 15 residues. The CDR3 spells CASSPVTGDTGELFF. The DNA for the CDR3 is TGTGCCAGCAGCCCGGTTACAGGGGACACCGGGGAGCTGTTTTTT.